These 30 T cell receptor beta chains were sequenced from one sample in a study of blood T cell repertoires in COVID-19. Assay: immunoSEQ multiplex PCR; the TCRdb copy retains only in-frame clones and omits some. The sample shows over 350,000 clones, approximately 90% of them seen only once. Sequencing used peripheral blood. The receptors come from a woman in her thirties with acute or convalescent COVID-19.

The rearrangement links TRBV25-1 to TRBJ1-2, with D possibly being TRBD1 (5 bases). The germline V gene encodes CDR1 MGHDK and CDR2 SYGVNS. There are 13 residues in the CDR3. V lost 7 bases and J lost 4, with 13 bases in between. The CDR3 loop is CASTKGMGYGYTF. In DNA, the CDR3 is TGTGCCAGCACTAAGGGGATGGGCTATGGCTACACCTTC.

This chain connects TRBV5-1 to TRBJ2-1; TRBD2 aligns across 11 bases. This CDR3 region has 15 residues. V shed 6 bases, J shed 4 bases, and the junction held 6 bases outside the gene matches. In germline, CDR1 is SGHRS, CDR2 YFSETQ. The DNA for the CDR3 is TGCGCCAGCACATTGACTAGCGGGGCATACAATGAGCAGTTCTTC. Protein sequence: CASTLTSGAYNEQFF.

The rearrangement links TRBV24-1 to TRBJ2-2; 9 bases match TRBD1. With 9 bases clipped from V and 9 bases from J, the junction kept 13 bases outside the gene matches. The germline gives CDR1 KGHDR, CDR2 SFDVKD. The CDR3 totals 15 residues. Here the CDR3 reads CATSPGQGVVRELFF. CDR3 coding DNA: TGTGCCACCTCTCCGGGACAGGGAGTTGTCAGGGAGCTGTTTTTT.

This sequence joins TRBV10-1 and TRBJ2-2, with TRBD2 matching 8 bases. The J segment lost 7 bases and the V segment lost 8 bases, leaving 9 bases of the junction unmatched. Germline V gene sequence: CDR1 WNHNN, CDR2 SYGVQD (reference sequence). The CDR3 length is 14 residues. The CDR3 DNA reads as TGCGCCAGCGGGACTAGTGATTTCGTCGGGGAGCTGTTTTTT. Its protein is CASGTSDFVGELFF.

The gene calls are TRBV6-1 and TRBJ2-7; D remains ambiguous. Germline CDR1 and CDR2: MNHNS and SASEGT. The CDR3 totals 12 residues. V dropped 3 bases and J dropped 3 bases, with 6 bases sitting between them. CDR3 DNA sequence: TGTGCCAGCAGTGACAGGATCTACGAGCAGTACTTC. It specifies CASSDRIYEQYF.

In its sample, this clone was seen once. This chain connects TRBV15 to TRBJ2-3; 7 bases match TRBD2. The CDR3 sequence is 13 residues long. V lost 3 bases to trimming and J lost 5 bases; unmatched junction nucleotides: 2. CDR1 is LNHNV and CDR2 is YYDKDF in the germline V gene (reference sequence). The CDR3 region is CATSRGGEDTQYF. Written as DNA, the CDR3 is TGTGCCACCAGCAGGGGGGGGGAAGATACGCAGTATTTT.

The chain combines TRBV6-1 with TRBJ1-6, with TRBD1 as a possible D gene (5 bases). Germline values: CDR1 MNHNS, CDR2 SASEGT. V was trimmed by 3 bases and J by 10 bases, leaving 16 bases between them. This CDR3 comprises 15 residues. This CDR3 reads CASSDPTVLASPLHF. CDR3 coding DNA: TGTGCCAGCAGTGACCCGACAGTTTTGGCCTCACCCCTCCACTTT.

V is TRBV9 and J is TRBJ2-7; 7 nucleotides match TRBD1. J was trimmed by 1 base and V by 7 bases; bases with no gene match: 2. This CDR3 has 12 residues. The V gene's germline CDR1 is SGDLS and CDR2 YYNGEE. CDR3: CASGTDSYEQYF. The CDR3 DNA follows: TGTGCCAGCGGGACAGATTCCTACGAGCAGTACTTC.

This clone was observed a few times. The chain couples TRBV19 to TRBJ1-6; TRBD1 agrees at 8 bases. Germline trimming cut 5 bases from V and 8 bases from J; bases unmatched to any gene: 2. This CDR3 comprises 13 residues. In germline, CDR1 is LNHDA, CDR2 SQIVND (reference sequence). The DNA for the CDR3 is TGTGCCAGTAGTTTGGACAGGGATTCACCCCTCCACTTT. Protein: CASSLDRDSPLHF.

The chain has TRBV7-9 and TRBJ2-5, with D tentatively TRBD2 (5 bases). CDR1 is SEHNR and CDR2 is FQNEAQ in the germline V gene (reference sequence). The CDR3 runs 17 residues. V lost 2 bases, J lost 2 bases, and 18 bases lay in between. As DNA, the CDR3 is TGTGCCAGCAGCTTACCAGTATTCGGGGAACTACAAGAGACCCAGTACTTC. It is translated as CASSLPVFGELQETQYF.

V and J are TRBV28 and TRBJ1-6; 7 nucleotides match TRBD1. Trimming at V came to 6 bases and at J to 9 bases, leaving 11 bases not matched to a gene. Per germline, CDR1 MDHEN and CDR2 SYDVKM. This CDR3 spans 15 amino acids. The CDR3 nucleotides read TGTGCCAGCAGGGGCCGTAAGGGGGCCGGTTCACCCCTCCACTTT. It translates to CASRGRKGAGSPLHF. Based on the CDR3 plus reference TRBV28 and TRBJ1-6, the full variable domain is DVKVTQSSRYLVKRTGEKVFLECVQDMDHENMFWYRQDPGLGLRLIYFSYDVKMKEKGDIPEGYSVSREKKERFSLILESASTNQTSMYLCASRGRKGAGSPLHFGNGTRLTVT.

CDR3 protein: CASSTADRYEQYF. For the CDR3, the DNA is TGTGCCAGCAGTACAGCTGACAGATACGAGCAGTACTTC. The V gene is TRBV6-5, the J gene TRBJ2-7; maybe TRBD1 (5 bases). V gave up 5 bases and J gave up 4 bases, with 12 bases separating them. The germline V gene encodes CDR1 MNHEY and CDR2 SVGAGI. This CDR3 region has 13 residues.

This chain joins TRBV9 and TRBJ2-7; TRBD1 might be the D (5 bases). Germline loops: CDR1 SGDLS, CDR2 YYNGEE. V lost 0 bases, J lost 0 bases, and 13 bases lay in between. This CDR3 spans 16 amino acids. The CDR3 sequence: CASSVASGSSSYEQYF. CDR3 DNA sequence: TGTGCCAGCAGCGTAGCGTCAGGGTCGAGCTCCTACGAGCAGTACTTC.

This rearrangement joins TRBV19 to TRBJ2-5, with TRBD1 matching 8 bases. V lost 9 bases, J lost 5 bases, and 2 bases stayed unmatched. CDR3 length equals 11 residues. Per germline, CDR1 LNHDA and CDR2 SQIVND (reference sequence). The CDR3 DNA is TGTGCCAGGGACAGGGATGAGACCCAGTACTTC. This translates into CARDRDETQYF. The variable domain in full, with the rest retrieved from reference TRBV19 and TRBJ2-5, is DGGITQSPKYLFRKEGQNVTLSCEQNLNHDAMYWYRQDPGQGLRLIYYSQIVNDFQKGDIAEGYSVSREKKESFPLTVTSAQKNPTAFYLCARDRDETQYFGPGTRLLVL.

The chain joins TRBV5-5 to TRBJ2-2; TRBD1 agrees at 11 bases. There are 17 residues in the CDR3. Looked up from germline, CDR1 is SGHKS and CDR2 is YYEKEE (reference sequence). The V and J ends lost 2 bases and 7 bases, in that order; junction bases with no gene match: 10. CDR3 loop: CASSFTGTGGGGGELFF. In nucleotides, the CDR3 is TGTGCCAGCAGCTTCACCGGGACAGGGGGTGGTGGCGGGGAGCTGTTTTTT. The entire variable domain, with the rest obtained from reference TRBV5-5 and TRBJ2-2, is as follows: DAGVTQSPTHLIKTRGQQVTLRCSPISGHKSVSWYQQVLGQGPQFIFQYYEKEERGRGNFPDRFSARQFPNYSSELNVNALLLGDSALYLCASSFTGTGGGGGELFFGEGSRLTVL.

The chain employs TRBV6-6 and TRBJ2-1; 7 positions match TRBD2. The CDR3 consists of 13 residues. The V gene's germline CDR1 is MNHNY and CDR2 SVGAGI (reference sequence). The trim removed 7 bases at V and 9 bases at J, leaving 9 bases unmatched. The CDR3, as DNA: TGTGCCAGCATCCTCGGGGAGGGAGGTGAGCAGTTCTTC. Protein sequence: CASILGEGGEQFF.

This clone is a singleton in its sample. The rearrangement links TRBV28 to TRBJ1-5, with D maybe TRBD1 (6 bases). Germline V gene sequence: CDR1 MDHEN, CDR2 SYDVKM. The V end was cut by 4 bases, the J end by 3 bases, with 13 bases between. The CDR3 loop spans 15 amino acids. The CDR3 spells CASSSLDSNNQPQHF. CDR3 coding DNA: TGTGCCAGCAGTTCATTGGACAGTAACAATCAGCCCCAGCATTTT.

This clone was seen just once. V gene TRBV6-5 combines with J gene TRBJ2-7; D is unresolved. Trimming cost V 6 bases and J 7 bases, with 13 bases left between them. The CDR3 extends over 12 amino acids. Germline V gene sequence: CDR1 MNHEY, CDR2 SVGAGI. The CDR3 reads CASRVGLIEQYF. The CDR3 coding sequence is TGTGCCAGCAGGGTCGGTTTGATTGAGCAGTACTTC.

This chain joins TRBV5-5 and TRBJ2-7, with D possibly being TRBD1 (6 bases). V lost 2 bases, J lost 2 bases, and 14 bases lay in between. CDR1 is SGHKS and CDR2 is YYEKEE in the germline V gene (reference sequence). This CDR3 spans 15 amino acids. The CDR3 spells CASSFSGTPPYEQYF. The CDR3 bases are TGTGCCAGCAGCTTTTCCGGGACACCACCCTACGAGCAGTACTTC.

CDR3 protein: CASSSTGAELFF. For the CDR3, the DNA is TGTGCCAGCAGCTCCACAGGGGCCGAGCTGTTTTTT. The rearrangement links TRBV7-3 to TRBJ2-2; 7 bases agree with TRBD1. After removal of 4 bases from V and 11 bases from J, the junction contained 4 bases not matched to a gene. CDR1 and CDR2 (germline): SGHTA, FQGTGA. The CDR3 length is 12 residues.

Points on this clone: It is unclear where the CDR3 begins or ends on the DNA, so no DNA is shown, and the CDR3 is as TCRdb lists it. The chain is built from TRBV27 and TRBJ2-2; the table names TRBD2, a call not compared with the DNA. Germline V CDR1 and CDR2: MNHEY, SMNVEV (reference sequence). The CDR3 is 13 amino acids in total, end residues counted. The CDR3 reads CASSFFGAGELFF.

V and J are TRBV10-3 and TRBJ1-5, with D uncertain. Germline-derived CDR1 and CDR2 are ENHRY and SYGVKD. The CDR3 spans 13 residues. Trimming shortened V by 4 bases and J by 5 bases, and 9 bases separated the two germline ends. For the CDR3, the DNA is TGTGCCATCAGTGTGTACGGAGATCAGCCCCAGCATTTT. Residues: CAISVYGDQPQHF.

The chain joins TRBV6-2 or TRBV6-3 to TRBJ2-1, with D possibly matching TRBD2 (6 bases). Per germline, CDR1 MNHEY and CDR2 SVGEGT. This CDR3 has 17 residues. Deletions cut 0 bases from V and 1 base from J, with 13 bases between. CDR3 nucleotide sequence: TGTGCCAGCAGTTACTCAACTGGGCGGGGTTCCTACAATGAGCAGTTCTTC. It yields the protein CASSYSTGRGSYNEQFF.

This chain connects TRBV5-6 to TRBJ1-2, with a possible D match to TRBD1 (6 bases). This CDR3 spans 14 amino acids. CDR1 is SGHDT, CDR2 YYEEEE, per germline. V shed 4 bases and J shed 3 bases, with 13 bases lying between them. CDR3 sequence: CASSEGPGDYGYTF. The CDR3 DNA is TGTGCCAGCAGCGAGGGACCAGGGGACTATGGCTACACCTTC. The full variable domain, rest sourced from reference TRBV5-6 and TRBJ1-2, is DAGVTQSPTHLIKTRGQQVTLRCSPKSGHDTVSWYQQALGQGPQFIFQYYEEEERQRGNFPDRFSGHQFPNYSSELNVNALLLGDSALYLCASSEGPGDYGYTFGSGTRLTVV.

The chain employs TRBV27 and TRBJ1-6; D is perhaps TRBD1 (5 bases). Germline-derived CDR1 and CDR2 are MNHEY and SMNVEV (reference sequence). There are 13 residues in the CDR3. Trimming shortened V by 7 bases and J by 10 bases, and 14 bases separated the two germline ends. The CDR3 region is CASTSVPGSPLHF. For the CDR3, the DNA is TGTGCCAGCACCTCGGTCCCAGGGTCACCCCTCCACTTT.

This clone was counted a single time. The chain's CDR3 is CASSLGDMGTEAFF. CDR3 coding DNA: TGCGCCAGCAGCTTGGGGGACATGGGGACTGAAGCTTTCTTT. V gene TRBV5-1 combines with J gene TRBJ1-1, with D possibly being TRBD1 (6 bases). The germline V gene encodes CDR1 SGHRS and CDR2 YFSETQ. There are 14 residues in the CDR3. V was clipped by 0 bases and J by 5 bases, with 11 bases between them. Based on the CDR3 plus reference TRBV5-1 and TRBJ1-1, the full variable domain is KAGVTQTPRYLIKTRGQQVTLSCSPISGHRSVSWYQQTPGQGLQFLFEYFSETQRNKGNFPGRFSGRQFSNSRSEMNVSTLELGDSALYLCASSLGDMGTEAFFGQGTRLTVV.

The CDR3 bases are TGTGCCAGCAGTGTGGTTCAGGGGCCGTACGAGCAGTACTTC. Encoded protein: CASSVVQGPYEQYF. V and J are TRBV2 and TRBJ2-7; D is perhaps TRBD1 (6 bases). V lost 4 bases and J 4 bases, leaving 14 bases between the germline ends. Germline V gives CDR1 SNHLY, CDR2 FYNNEI. CDR3 length equals 14 residues.

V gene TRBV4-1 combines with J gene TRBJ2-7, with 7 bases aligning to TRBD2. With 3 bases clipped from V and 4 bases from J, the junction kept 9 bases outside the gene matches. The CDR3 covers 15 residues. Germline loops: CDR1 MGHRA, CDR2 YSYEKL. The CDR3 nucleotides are TGCGCCAGCAGCCAGTGGGAGGGAAGGCAATACGAGCAGTACTTC. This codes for CASSQWEGRQYEQYF.

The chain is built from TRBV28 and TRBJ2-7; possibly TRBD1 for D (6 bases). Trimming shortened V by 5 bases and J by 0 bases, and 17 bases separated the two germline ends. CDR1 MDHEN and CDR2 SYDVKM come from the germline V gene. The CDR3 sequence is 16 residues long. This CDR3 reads CASSRLQGYSSYEQYF. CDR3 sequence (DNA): TGTGCCAGCAGTCGCTTACAGGGCTACAGCTCCTACGAGCAGTACTTC. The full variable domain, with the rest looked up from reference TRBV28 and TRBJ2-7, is DVKVTQSSRYLVKRTGEKVFLECVQDMDHENMFWYRQDPGLGLRLIYFSYDVKMKEKGDIPEGYSVSREKKERFSLILESASTNQTSMYLCASSRLQGYSSYEQYFGPGTRLTVT.

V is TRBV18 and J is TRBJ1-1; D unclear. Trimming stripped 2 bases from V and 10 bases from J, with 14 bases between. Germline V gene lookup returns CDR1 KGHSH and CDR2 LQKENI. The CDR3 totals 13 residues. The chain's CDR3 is CASSPGLGGGAFF. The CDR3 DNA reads TGTGCCAGCTCACCAGGACTTGGCGGAGGAGCTTTCTTT. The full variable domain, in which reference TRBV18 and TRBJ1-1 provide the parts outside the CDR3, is NAGVMQNPRHLVRRRGQEARLRCSPMKGHSHVYWYRQLPEEGLKFMVYLQKENIIDESGMPKERFSAEFPKEGPSILRIQQVVRGDSAAYFCASSPGLGGGAFFGQGTRLTVV.